This T cell receptor (beta chain) was found in a study of T cell repertoires in cytomegalovirus infection. Study-wide points: Summed public TCR beta family frequency identified CMV carriers bearing the relevant HLA.

This clonotype was detected only a few times. Its antigen is unidentified. The CDR3 length is 13 residues. Trimming took 3 bases from V and 12 from J, leaving 18 bases between them. The germline V gene has CDR1 MNHEY and CDR2 SVGEGT. TCRdb reanalysed the reads using MiXCR and keeps one entry per CDR3 protein. The sample records some 500,000 distinct CDR3 sequences, roughly a third being singletons. The sequences come from cultured PBMCs, collected from culture after CMV antigen stimulation. This rearrangement joins TRBV6-2 or TRBV6-3 to TRBJ2-7, with D hard to call. This clonotype originated in a human donor in good health (CMV status not recorded). Some clones in this sample may be carry-over from other donors' samples. The CDR3 nucleotides read TGTGCCAGCAGTTATTTCGTTCGGGCGTCGGTGTACTTC. Its translation is CASSYFVRASVYF.